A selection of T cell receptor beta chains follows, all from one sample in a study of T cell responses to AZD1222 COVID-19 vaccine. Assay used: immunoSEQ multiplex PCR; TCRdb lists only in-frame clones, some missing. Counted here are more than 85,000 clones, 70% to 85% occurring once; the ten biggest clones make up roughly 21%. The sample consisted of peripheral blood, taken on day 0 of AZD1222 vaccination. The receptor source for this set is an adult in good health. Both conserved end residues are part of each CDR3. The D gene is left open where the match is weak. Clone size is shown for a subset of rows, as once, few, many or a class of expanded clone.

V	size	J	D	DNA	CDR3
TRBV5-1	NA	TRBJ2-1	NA	TGCGCCAGCAGCTTCGGAGACAACCATTACAATGAGCAGTTCTTC	CASSFGDNHYNEQFF
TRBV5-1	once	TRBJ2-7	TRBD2	TGCGCCAGCAGCCCCTGGACTAGTAACTACGAGCAGTACTTC	CASSPWTSNYEQYF
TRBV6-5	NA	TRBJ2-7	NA	TGTGCCAGCAGATATGACTTCCAGTCCTACGAGCAGTACTTC	CASRYDFQSYEQYF
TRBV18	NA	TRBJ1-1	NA	TGTGCCAGCTCACCCGGGTTGGTCACTGAAGCTTTCTTT	CASSPGLVTEAFF
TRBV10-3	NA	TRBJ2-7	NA	TGTGCCATCAGGCGGGACGGGCCATCCTACGAGCAGTACTTC	CAIRRDGPSYEQYF
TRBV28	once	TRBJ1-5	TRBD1	TGTGCCAGCAGTACACAGGGCAGGGGGCAGCCCCAGCATTTT	CASSTQGRGQPQHF
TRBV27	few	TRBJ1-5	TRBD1	TGTGCCAGCAGCCCCACCCGGGACAGCTACAATCAGCCCCAGCATTTT	CASSPTRDSYNQPQHF
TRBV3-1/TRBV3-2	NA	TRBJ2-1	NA	TGTGCCAGCAGCCAAAACGGACGGACTAATGAGCAGTTCTTC	CASSQNGRTNEQFF
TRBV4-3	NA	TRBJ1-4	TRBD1	TGCGCCAGCGCGACCTCGAACAGGGGGGATGAAAAACTGTTTTTT	CASATSNRGDEKLFF
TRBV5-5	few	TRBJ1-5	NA	TGTGCCAGCAGCTTGCGGGCGGACTCCTATAGCAATCAGCCCCAGCATTTT	CASSLRADSYSNQPQHF
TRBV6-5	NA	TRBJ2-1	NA	TGTGCCAGCAGTTACTCGACCGGACGCCCCAATGAGCAGTTCTTC	CASSYSTGRPNEQFF
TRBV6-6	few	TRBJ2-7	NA	TGTGCCAGCAGTCCCCCCGGGGGCTACGAGCAGTACTTC	CASSPPGGYEQYF